One sample yielded the 3 T cell receptor beta chains listed below, sequenced in a study of T-cell memory formation after mild COVID-19. TCRdb recomputed calls from the 5' RACE reads with MiXCR, one row per CDR3 protein. The table has hundreds of thousands of distinct CDR3 sequences, roughly 13% seen once; the top ten hold 20% to 25%. Sequencing was done on a sample of PBMCs or a T cell subset sorted from them (not recorded which). The receptors were sampled from a young man who had mild COVID-19 (a few samples of this study predate the infection). Cell type and time point are not known.

This clonotype has a handful of counts. Relative to the germline gene, one junction end is altered; a read error may explain this. The J gene is TRBJ2-5, the V gene TRBV7-7; 7 positions match TRBD2. This CDR3 contains 17 residues. Germline assignment: CDR1 SSHAT and CDR2 FNYEAQ (reference sequence). The CDR3 spells CASSPMGAAGVGETQYF. The CDR3 nucleotides read TGTGCTAGCAGCCCTATGGGTGCTGCGGGAGTAGGAGAGACCCAGTACTTC.

This clonotype was seen repeatedly, ten times or more. The chain carries TRBV25-1 and TRBJ2-7, with D uncertain. V was trimmed by 5 bases and J by 7 bases, leaving 12 bases between them. Germline CDR1 MGHDK, CDR2 SYGVNS. The CDR3 covers 12 residues. The CDR3 sequence: CASSWGFQEQYF. In nucleotides, the CDR3 is TGTGCCAGCAGTTGGGGATTTCAGGAGCAGTACTTC.

The rearrangement links TRBV5-1 to TRBJ2-5; 7 bases are a match to TRBD2. The junction had 12 bases not matched to a gene; V was cut back by 0 bases and J by 4 bases. The CDR3 length is 17 residues. CDR1 is SGHRS and CDR2 is YFSETQ in the germline V gene. The CDR3 coding sequence is TGCGCCAGCAGCTTGGTTGGGGGAGGGTCTTCTGGAGAGACCCAGTACTTC. Translating gives CASSLVGGGSSGETQYF.